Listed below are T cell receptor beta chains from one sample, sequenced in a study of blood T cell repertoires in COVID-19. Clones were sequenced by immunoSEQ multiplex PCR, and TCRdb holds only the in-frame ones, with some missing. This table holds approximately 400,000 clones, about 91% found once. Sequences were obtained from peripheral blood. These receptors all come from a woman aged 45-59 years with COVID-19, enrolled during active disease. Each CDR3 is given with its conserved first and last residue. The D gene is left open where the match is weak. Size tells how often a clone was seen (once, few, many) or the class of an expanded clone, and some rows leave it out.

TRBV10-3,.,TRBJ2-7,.,CATPRGEAGGQPSHEQYF,TGTGCCACCCCCCGCGGAGAGGCCGGGGGGCAGCCTTCACACGAGCAGTACTTC
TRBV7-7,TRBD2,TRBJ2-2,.,CASSLEAGGNTGELFF,TGTGCCAGCAGCTTAGAGGCGGGGGGTAACACCGGGGAGCTGTTTTTT
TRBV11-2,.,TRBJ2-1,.,CASSFGSHNEQFF,TGTGCCAGCAGCTTTGGTAGCCACAATGAGCAGTTCTTC
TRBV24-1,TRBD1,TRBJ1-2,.,CATSADRPGGYTF,TGTGCCACCAGTGCGGACAGGCCCGGTGGCTACACCTTC
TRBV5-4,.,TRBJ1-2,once,CASSQTHPGGGTSGGYTF,TGTGCCAGCAGCCAGACGCATCCCGGTGGGGGGACGTCGGGTGGCTACACCTTC
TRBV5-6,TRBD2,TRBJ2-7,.,CASSPRRLALYEQYF,TGTGCCAGCAGCCCTCGTAGACTAGCGCTGTACGAGCAGTACTTC
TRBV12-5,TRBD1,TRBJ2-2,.,CASALGQGNTGELFF,TGTGCTAGTGCCCTGGGACAGGGAAACACCGGGGAGCTGTTTTTT
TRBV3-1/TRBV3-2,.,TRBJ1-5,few,CASSPTGSQPQHF,TGTGCCAGCAGCCCGACAGGTAGCCAGCCCCAGCATTTT
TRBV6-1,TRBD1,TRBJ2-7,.,CASSEALTGALREQYF,TGTGCCAGCAGTGAAGCGCTGACAGGGGCCCTGCGAGAGCAGTACTTC
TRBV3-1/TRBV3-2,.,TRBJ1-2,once,CASSPRTRHGYTF,TGTGCCAGCAGTCCTCGGACACGCCATGGCTACACCTTC
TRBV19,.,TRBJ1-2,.,CASSGTITRDGYTF,TGTGCCAGTAGTGGCACCATAACGAGGGATGGCTACACCTTC
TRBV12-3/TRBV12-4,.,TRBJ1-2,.,CASSLPGRGYTF,TGTGCCAGCAGTTTGCCAGGCAGGGGCTACACCTTC
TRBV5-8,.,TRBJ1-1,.,CASSPGVRRGTEAFF,TGTGCCAGCAGCCCGGGGGTTAGGCGTGGCACTGAAGCTTTCTTT
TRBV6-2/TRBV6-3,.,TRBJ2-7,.,CASSSPSTPEQYF,TGTGCCAGCAGCAGCCCCTCCACCCCCGAGCAGTACTTC
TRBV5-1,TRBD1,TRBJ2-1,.,CASSLGTGLPYNEQFF,TGCGCCAGCAGCTTGGGGACAGGGCTCCCCTACAATGAGCAGTTCTTC
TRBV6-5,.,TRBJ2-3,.,CASRLRVTQYF,TGTGCCAGCAGGCTGAGGGTGACGCAGTATTTT
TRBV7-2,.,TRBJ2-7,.,CASGELLQKLPVEQYF,TGTGCCAGCGGAGAACTTCTCCAAAAGTTACCGGTCGAGCAGTACTTC
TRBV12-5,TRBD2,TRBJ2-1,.,CASGLGGGAINEQFF,TGTGCTAGTGGTTTGGGCGGGGGGGCTATCAATGAGCAGTTCTTC
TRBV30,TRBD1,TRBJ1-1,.,CAWREDRAPRRAEAFF,TGTGCCTGGAGGGAGGACAGGGCCCCTCGGAGGGCTGAAGCTTTCTTT
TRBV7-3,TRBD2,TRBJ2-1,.,CASSSGVSGGHNEQFF,TGTGCCAGCAGCTCCGGGGTTAGCGGGGGTCACAATGAGCAGTTCTTC
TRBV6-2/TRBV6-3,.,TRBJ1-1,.,CASSYSKREAFF,TGTGCCAGCAGTTACTCGAAGAGAGAAGCTTTCTTT
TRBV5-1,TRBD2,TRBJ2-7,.,CASRQGLAPTYEQYF,TGCGCCAGCAGGCAAGGACTAGCGCCGACCTACGAGCAGTACTTC
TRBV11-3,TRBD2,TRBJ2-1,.,CASSFSGGAGEQFF,TGTGCCAGCTCCTTTAGCGGGGGGGCTGGAGAGCAGTTCTTC
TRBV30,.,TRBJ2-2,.,CAWTSGLDTGELFF,TGTGCCTGGACTTCGGGACTCGACACCGGGGAGCTGTTTTTT
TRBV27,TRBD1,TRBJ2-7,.,CASSNRGSYEQYF,TGTGCCAGCAGTAACAGGGGATCCTACGAGCAGTACTTC
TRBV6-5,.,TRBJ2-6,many,CASTLGSSGANVLTF,TGTGCCAGCACCCTAGGGAGCTCTGGGGCCAACGTCCTGACTTTC
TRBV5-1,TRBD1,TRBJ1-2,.,CASSSSQGGYGYTF,TGCGCCAGCAGCTCCTCACAGGGGGGTTATGGCTACACCTTC
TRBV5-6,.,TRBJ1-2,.,CASSPLGPGGSYGYTF,TGTGCCAGCAGCCCGTTAGGGCCGGGGGGGAGCTATGGCTACACCTTC
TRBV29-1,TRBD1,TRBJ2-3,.,CSVSVTGGTDTQYF,TGCAGCGTTAGCGTGACAGGGGGCACAGATACGCAGTATTTT
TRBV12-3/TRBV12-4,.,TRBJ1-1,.,CASKADLNTEAFF,TGTGCCAGCAAAGCGGACCTCAACACTGAAGCTTTCTTT
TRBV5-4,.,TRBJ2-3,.,CASSPDSTDTQYF,TGTGCCAGCAGCCCCGACTCCACAGATACGCAGTATTTT
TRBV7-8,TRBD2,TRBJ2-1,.,CASSFNSGGRLRNEQFF,TGTGCCAGCAGCTTCAACAGCGGGGGGCGACTTCGCAATGAGCAGTTCTTC
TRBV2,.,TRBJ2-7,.,CASSEVHREWAQYF,TGTGCCAGCAGTGAAGTGCACCGGGAGTGGGCGCAGTACTTC
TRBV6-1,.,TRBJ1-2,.,CASSEGGTVYGYTF,TGTGCCAGCAGTGAGGGCGGGACGGTCTATGGCTACACCTTC
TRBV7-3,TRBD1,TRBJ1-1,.,CASSSWTGTEAFF,TGTGCCAGCAGCTCATGGACAGGCACTGAAGCTTTCTTT